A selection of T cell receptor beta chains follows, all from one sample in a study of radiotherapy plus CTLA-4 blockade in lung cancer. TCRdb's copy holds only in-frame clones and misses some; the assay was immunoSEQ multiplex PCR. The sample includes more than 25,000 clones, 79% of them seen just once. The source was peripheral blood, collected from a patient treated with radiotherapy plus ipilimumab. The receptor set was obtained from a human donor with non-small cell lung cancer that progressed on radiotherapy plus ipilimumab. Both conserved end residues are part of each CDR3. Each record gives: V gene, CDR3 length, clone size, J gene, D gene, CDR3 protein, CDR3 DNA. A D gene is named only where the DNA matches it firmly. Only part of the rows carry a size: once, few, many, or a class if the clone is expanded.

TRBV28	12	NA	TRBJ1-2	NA	CASSGLEVGYTF	TGTGCCAGCAGTGGGTTGGAGGTTGGCTACACCTTC
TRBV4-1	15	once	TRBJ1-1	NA	CASSQVGMMNTEAFF	TGCGCCAGCAGCCAAGTCGGAATGATGAACACTGAAGCTTTCTTT
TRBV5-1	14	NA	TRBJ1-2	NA	CASSLVTGFYGYTF	TGCGCCAGCAGCTTGGTTACCGGATTCTATGGCTACACCTTC
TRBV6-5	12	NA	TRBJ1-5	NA	CASSSPGQPQHF	TGTGCCAGCAGTTCCCCGGGGCAGCCCCAGCATTTT
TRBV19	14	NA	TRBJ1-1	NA	CASRGWQLNTEAFF	TGTGCCAGTAGAGGATGGCAACTGAACACTGAAGCTTTCTTT
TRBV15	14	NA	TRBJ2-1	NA	CATSRDLAGDEQFF	TGTGCCACCAGCAGAGATCTAGCCGGGGATGAGCAGTTCTTC
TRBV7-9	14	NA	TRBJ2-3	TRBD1	CASSLTGSTDTQYF	TGTGCCAGCAGCCTGACAGGGAGCACAGATACGCAGTATTTT
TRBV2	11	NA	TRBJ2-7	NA	CASSDKYEQYF	TGTGCCAGCAGTGACAAGTACGAGCAGTACTTC
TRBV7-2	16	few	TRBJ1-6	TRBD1	CASSLLRDRGQSPLHF	TGTGCCAGCAGCTTACTCCGGGACAGGGGGCAATCACCCCTCCACTTT
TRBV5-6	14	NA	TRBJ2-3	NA	CASSPEGGTDTQYF	TGTGCCAGCAGCCCGGAGGGGGGCACAGATACGCAGTATTTT
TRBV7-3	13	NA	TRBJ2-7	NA	CASSPGHTYEQYF	TGTGCCAGCAGCCCCGGGCATACCTACGAGCAGTACTTC
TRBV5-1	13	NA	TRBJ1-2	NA	CASSRAEDYGYTF	TGCGCCAGTTCCCGGGCTGAGGACTATGGCTACACCTTC
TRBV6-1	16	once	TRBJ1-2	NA	CASSDRQDPANYGYTF	TGTGCCAGCAGTGACCGACAGGACCCCGCTAACTATGGCTACACCTTC
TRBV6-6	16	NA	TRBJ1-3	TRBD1	CASTYGQGAGGNTIYF	TGTGCCAGCACCTACGGGCAGGGGGCAGGAGGAAACACCATATATTTT
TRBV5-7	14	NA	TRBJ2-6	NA	CASSLRYGANVLTF	TGTGCCAGCAGCTTGCGGTATGGGGCCAACGTCCTGACTTTC
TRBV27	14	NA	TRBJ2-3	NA	CASSPIPSTDTQYF	TGTGCCAGCAGTCCCATCCCTAGCACAGATACGCAGTATTTT
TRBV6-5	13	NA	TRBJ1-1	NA	CASSFRWDTEAFF	TGTGCCAGCAGCTTCCGGTGGGACACTGAAGCTTTCTTT
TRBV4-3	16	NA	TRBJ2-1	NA	CASSQEAQSSYNEQFF	TGCGCCAGCAGCCAAGAAGCCCAAAGCTCCTACAATGAGCAGTTCTTC
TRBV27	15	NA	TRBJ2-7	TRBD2	CASSLPAGEGYEQYF	TGTGCCAGCAGTTTACCAGCGGGAGAAGGCTACGAGCAGTACTTC
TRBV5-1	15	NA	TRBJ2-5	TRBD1	CASRSRGTGEETQYF	TGCGCCAGCAGGTCGCGGGGGACAGGGGAAGAGACCCAGTACTTC